These T cell receptor beta chains were read from a single sample in a study of blood T cells in healthy people across ages. One entry per CDR3 protein results from TCRdb running MiXCR on the 5' RACE reads. The data show about 1 million distinct CDR3 sequences, 40% to 45% seen once. Sequenced: blood. The receptor source for this set is a woman aged 55-69 years in good health. Each CDR3 is given with its conserved first and last residue. The D gene is left open where the match is weak. A row's size may be missing; if present it is once, few, many or a size class.

v_gene	abundance	j_gene	d_gene	CDR3nt	CDR3aa
TRBV29-1	NA	TRBJ2-5	NA	TGCAGCGTAGTCCGGGGCCAAGGGACCCAGTACTTC	CSVVRGQGTQYF
TRBV4-3	NA	TRBJ2-3	NA	TGCGCCAGCAGCCAAACCCATCGGGGACTCACAGATACGCAGTATTTT	CASSQTHRGLTDTQYF
TRBV29-1	NA	TRBJ2-7	TRBD2	TGCAGCGTTGTGGGGGGGGACGAGCAGTACTTC	CSVVGGDEQYF
TRBV7-2	few	TRBJ2-7	TRBD1	TGTGCCAGCAGCTTAGCGCCGGGACAGAAAGCCTACGAGCAGTACTTC	CASSLAPGQKAYEQYF
TRBV11-2	NA	TRBJ2-7	TRBD2	TGTGCCAGCAGCCTCCTGCGGGAGCACTTCGAGCAGTACTTC	CASSLLREHFEQYF
TRBV7-8	NA	TRBJ2-7	TRBD2	TGTGCCAGCAGCTTAGCGCGGGAGGGCGGGAGTCCTTCCTACGAGCAGTACTTC	CASSLAREGGSPSYEQYF
TRBV5-1	few	TRBJ1-5	NA	TGCGCCAGCAGCTTCGGGTCCAATCAGCCCCAGCATTTT	CASSFGSNQPQHF
TRBV29-1	NA	TRBJ2-1	NA	TGCAGCGTTGAAGGGGCCGGAAAGCTGGGTGAGCAGTTCTTC	CSVEGAGKLGEQFF
TRBV15	few	TRBJ2-3	TRBD1	TGTGCCACCAGCAGAGGAGACAGGGTTACAGATACGCAGTATTTT	CATSRGDRVTDTQYF
TRBV27	few	TRBJ1-6	NA	TGTGCCAGCAGTTTAGGCGCTGCTAATTCACCCCTCCACTTT	CASSLGAANSPLHF
TRBV20-1	NA	TRBJ1-5	TRBD1	TGCAGTGCCTATTGGGGACAGTCAAATCAGCCCCAGCATTTT	CSAYWGQSNQPQHF
TRBV6-2/TRBV6-3	few	TRBJ2-7	NA	TGTGCCAGCAGTCTCCGGGGGAGGGGGTTCGGATACGAGCAGTACTTC	CASSLRGRGFGYEQYF
TRBV27	NA	TRBJ2-1	NA	TGTGCCACCGGATCGCAGGGATCCTACGAGCAGTTCTTC	CATGSQGSYEQFF
TRBV9	NA	TRBJ2-1	NA	TGTGCCAGCAGCGCGGGAGGGGGCGGCCACTACAATGAGCAGTTCTTC	CASSAGGGGHYNEQFF
TRBV2	few	TRBJ2-7	TRBD1	TGTGCCAGCACCACCGGGACAGGGACCTACGAGCAGTACTTC	CASTTGTGTYEQYF
TRBV29-1	NA	TRBJ2-7	NA	TGCAGCGTTGAAGGGGGGAAAATCGGCTCCTACGAGCAGTACTTC	CSVEGGKIGSYEQYF
TRBV6-6	many	TRBJ1-2	TRBD1	TGTGCCAGCGGTACAGGGGCAGGCACCTTC	CASGTGAGTF
TRBV5-1	NA	TRBJ2-7	TRBD2	TGCGCCAGCAGCTCAAAAGCGGGAGGGTCCTACGAGCAGTACTTC	CASSSKAGGSYEQYF
TRBV29-1	NA	TRBJ1-2	TRBD1	TGCAGCGTTGAACTCCCGGGACAGATTTCCGTCTATGGCTACACCTTC	CSVELPGQISVYGYTF
TRBV15	few	TRBJ1-2	NA	TGTGCCACCAGCAGACAGGGCGACAGTACTAACTATGGCTACACCTTC	CATSRQGDSTNYGYTF
TRBV7-9	NA	TRBJ2-1	TRBD1	TGTGCCAGCTCTCCCCGGGACAGGGATTACAATGAGCAGTTCTTC	CASSPRDRDYNEQFF
TRBV29-1	few	TRBJ2-1	NA	TGCAGCGTTGAGGGTGGGAACATCCTACGAGGTGAGCAGTTCTTC	CSVEGGNILRGEQFF
TRBV11-2	NA	TRBJ2-5	NA	TGTGCCAGCAGCTTTCGGGGCGGGTTGGAGACCCAGTACTTC	CASSFRGGLETQYF
TRBV15	few	TRBJ2-7	NA	TGTGCCACCAGCAGAGGTTTTCAGAGGGTATCGGACGAGCAGTACTTC	CATSRGFQRVSDEQYF
TRBV3-1	few	TRBJ2-1	NA	TGTGCCAGCAGCCCCGGACTATCCATGGGTGAGCAGTTCTTC	CASSPGLSMGEQFF
TRBV29-1	NA	TRBJ2-5	NA	TGCAGCGTTGGCCCCTTGAGGGTGGGAGAGACCCAGTACTTC	CSVGPLRVGETQYF
TRBV28	NA	TRBJ2-1	NA	TGTGCCAGCAGTTTATCGACAGGAGGCTTCAATGAGCAGTTCTTC	CASSLSTGGFNEQFF
TRBV18	few	TRBJ2-5	TRBD2	TGTGCCAGCTCACCCAGACTAGCGGGAGAGACCCAGTACTTC	CASSPRLAGETQYF
TRBV5-5	NA	TRBJ1-1	TRBD1	TGTGCCAGCAGCTCACAGGGGATTCTAAACACTGAAGCTTTCTTT	CASSSQGILNTEAFF
TRBV10-3	NA	TRBJ1-2	TRBD1	TGTGCCATCAGTGAGGAGTGGGCAGGGGGTATCTATGGCTACACCTTC	CAISEEWAGGIYGYTF
TRBV5-6	NA	TRBJ2-7	TRBD2	TGTGCCAGCAGCGCTGGGACTAGCGGGAGAGTCTACGAGCAGTACTTC	CASSAGTSGRVYEQYF
TRBV27	many	TRBJ2-6	NA	TGTGCCAGCAGTTTTGGGGGGGCCAACGTCCTGACTTTC	CASSFGGANVLTF
TRBV29-1	few	TRBJ2-5	TRBD1	TGCAGCGTTGATCGTCGCGGACAGGGAGCTCAAGAGACCCAGTACTTC	CSVDRRGQGAQETQYF
TRBV5-1	many	TRBJ2-1	TRBD2	TGCGCCAGCAGCCCGGGACTAGCGGGAGCTAGCGATGAGCAGTTCTTC	CASSPGLAGASDEQFF
TRBV25-1	few	TRBJ2-1	NA	TGTGCCAGCAGTGAATGGCCCAATGCGCAGTTCTTC	CASSEWPNAQFF
TRBV29-1	NA	TRBJ1-5	NA	TGCAGCGTTGTGCTCAGGGGCGGCGGCAATCAGCCCCAGCATTTT	CSVVLRGGGNQPQHF
TRBV20-1	NA	TRBJ1-2	NA	TGCAGTGCTAGAGATCTAACAGATTCCTATGGCTACACCTTC	CSARDLTDSYGYTF
TRBV28	NA	TRBJ2-1	NA	TGTGCCAGCAGTCCTCCGGGGGCCGTCTCCTACAATGAGCAGTTCTTC	CASSPPGAVSYNEQFF
TRBV28	NA	TRBJ2-7	TRBD2	TGTGCCAGCAGTTTATTGCCTAGCGGGGCGAGCTCCTACGAGCAGTACTTC	CASSLLPSGASSYEQYF
TRBV3-1	NA	TRBJ1-4	NA	TGTGCCAGCAGCCAGGGGTCGTCAACGCTGTTTTTT	CASSQGSSTLFF
TRBV4-1	few	TRBJ2-5	TRBD2	TGCGCCAGCAGCCAAGTATTGTCGGCTAGCGGGATTGATGAGCAGTACTTC	CASSQVLSASGIDEQYF
TRBV7-9	NA	TRBJ2-1	NA	TGTGCCAGCAGCTATGTCGCCCTAGACAATGAGCAGTTCTTC	CASSYVALDNEQFF
TRBV27	few	TRBJ2-7	NA	TGTGCCACCCGTGGGGGTTCAACCTACGAGCAGTACTTC	CATRGGSTYEQYF
TRBV20-1	NA	TRBJ2-5	NA	TGCAGTGCTATCAACTTGGAGACCCAGTACTTC	CSAINLETQYF
TRBV6-5	NA	TRBJ2-3	TRBD1	TGTGCCAGCAGTTCCCCCCCGGGACAGGGTGGACCAGATACGCAGTATTTT	CASSSPPGQGGPDTQYF
TRBV7-6	NA	TRBJ2-7	NA	TGTGCCAGTGAGGAGGGGGGGCTTTCCTACGAGCAGTACTTC	CASEEGGLSYEQYF
TRBV4-1	NA	TRBJ2-7	NA	TGCGCCAGCAGCCCAGGACCAGGAGACTACGAGCAGTACTTC	CASSPGPGDYEQYF
TRBV25-1	NA	TRBJ2-4	NA	TGTGCCAGCAGTCAGGGGATCATTCAGTACTTC	CASSQGIIQYF
TRBV12-3/TRBV12-4	few	TRBJ1-2	NA	TGTGCCAGCAGTTTAGCCGGGGGGAGTGTTGGCTACACCTTC	CASSLAGGSVGYTF
TRBV4-2	few	TRBJ2-7	NA	TGTGCCAGCAGCCTGGACGCAGCGGTGAGCTCCTACGAGCAGTACTTC	CASSLDAAVSSYEQYF
TRBV27	many	TRBJ2-1	NA	TGTGCCAGCAGTTTATTGGGTTACAATGAGCAGTTCTTC	CASSLLGYNEQFF